A selection of T cell receptor beta chains follows, all from one sample in a study of Ad26.COV2.S vaccination and SARS-CoV-2 variants. Assay: immunoSEQ multiplex PCR; the TCRdb copy retains only in-frame clones and omits some. Of about 400,000 clones listed, around nine tenths are singletons. The sequenced sample was peripheral blood, obtained in a trial of Ad26.COV2.S vaccine versus placebo. These receptors were taken from a person between 18 and 65 years old who received the Ad26.COV2.S COVID-19 vaccine or a placebo. Each CDR3 is given without its conserved first and last residue. D genes are given only for firm matches.

v_gene: TRBV6-2/TRBV6-3
d_gene: -
CDR3aa: ASSYSPGNQPQH

v_gene: TRBV27
d_gene: -
CDR3aa: ASSLGPQLGPSRIAEAF

v_gene: TRBV19
d_gene: -
CDR3aa: ASSIEGRAGAF

v_gene: TRBV6-2/TRBV6-3
d_gene: -
CDR3aa: ASSRAQNTEAF

v_gene: TRBV2
d_gene: -
CDR3aa: ASSVRVVANEKLF

v_gene: TRBV6-5
d_gene: -
CDR3aa: ANVAYTDTQY

v_gene: TRBV3-1/TRBV3-2
d_gene: -
CDR3aa: ASSQGGLGEAF

v_gene: TRBV5-8
d_gene: -
CDR3aa: ASSRITGINNSPLH

v_gene: TRBV2
d_gene: -
CDR3aa: ASSGQRTNYGYT

v_gene: TRBV5-8
d_gene: TRBD2
CDR3aa: ASSRGTSRSTDTQY

v_gene: TRBV2
d_gene: -
CDR3aa: ASRGLEAF

v_gene: TRBV27
d_gene: TRBD2
CDR3aa: ASSGGAFNEQF

v_gene: TRBV6-6
d_gene: TRBD2
CDR3aa: ASGTSGGAEETQY

v_gene: TRBV6-5
d_gene: -
CDR3aa: ASSPQVFGNTIY

v_gene: TRBV19
d_gene: -
CDR3aa: ASSVSGRHYGYT

v_gene: TRBV5-1
d_gene: -
CDR3aa: ASSLEQYSGNTIY

v_gene: TRBV5-1
d_gene: -
CDR3aa: ASSLGLGSNEQF